This T cell receptor (beta chain) emerged from a study of T cell responses to AZD1222 COVID-19 vaccine (dated by TCRdb to about 2021). The study in broad terms: AZD1222 recipients with second doses at about 4 weeks or about 12 weeks were pooled, because spike-specific TCR depth and breadth did not differ between schedules. TCR sequencing was performed for more than 230 trial participants, of whom 207 were given two doses of AZD1222 and around 25 were given two doses of MenACWY control vaccine. Trial participants were enrolled by age into subgroups of 18-55, 56-69 and 70-plus years, and approximately 150, 30 and 60 TCR-sequenced participants, respectively, were included in these subgroups. Beyond this particular receptor, the publication reports: Only a handful of AZD1222 recipients were SARS-CoV-2 seropositive at baseline, limiting conclusions about previously exposed vaccinees. Participants were mostly white British, with more females than males. The authors suggested clonal diversity may have been underestimated. Because no day 14 peak-response samples were available, repertoires were characterized only after the peak T cell response. Reportedly, close to half of the unique spike-specific TCRs recognized epitopes lying outside the regions that are mutated in the B.1.351 and B.1.1.7 variants. The 56-69-year group was small, and its depth increase did not reach significance, likely because of low power. The whole spike protein was spanned by vaccine-associated CD4 TCRs, and dominant responses were seen in regions 160-218 and 743-854. Spike-specific TCR breadth and depth rose significantly after two AZD1222 doses compared with day 0 and with MenACWY recipients.

The V and J ends are trimmed by 4 bases and 0 bases, leaving 22 bases between them. The CDR3 spans 18 residues, from the cysteine through the phenylalanine. Just CDR3 DNA is preserved here, 54 bases in frame from base 1. Per the germline V gene, SGHRS is the CDR1 and YFSETQ is the CDR2. Of note for this clone: The antigen it recognizes is unknown. Base-call qualities are not available, and no considerably larger clone is one nucleotide away.

The CDR3 regions of human TCRbeta chains were analyzed by immunosequencing. Regarding the original processing steps: Repertoire TCRs were matched against a reference library of SARS-CoV-2-specific TCRs generated with the MIRA antigen-specificity platform. Breadth was defined as the fraction of unique TCRs that were SARS-CoV-2-associated. Depth was defined as the fraction of total T cells that were SARS-CoV-2-associated. Each spike-specific TCR was assigned to its reactive spike region and to a CD4 or CD8 class using the MIRA data. Log10-transformed breadth and depth values were compared by one-way ANOVA with Sidak's multiple comparisons tests. TCRdb provides this immuneACCESS table in a form limited to in-frame rearrangements. Some clones are lacking; in checked studies, under half of them reflect an unresolved V gene, and why the rest are absent is not known. V, J and clone size reflect that table, while D and trimming were determined from the DNA. This sample is represented by more than 95,000 clones; 88% of them were singletons. The biggest ten clones account for 2% to 3% of the sample.

The time point label for this specimen denotes: baseline before first vaccination. The vaccinee samples were drawn from two UK trials, COV001 and COV002, one of which was a single-blind randomized controlled phase 2/3 trial testing AZD1222 (ChAdOx1 nCoV-19) in healthy adults. Trial participant PBMC samples were collected at day 0 and day 28 after the second dose for TCRbeta chain sequencing. The chain is made from TRBV5-1 and TRBJ1-1, and perhaps TRBD1 as D gene, on 5 matching bases. The origin of this receptor is an adult in good health. The sample was peripheral blood, taken on day 0 of AZD1222 vaccination. The CDR3 in this case is CASSADIGDGYLNTEAFF. The sequence in DNA is TGCGCCAGCAGCGCGGACATCGGGGACGGCTACCTGAACACTGAAGCTTTCTTT.